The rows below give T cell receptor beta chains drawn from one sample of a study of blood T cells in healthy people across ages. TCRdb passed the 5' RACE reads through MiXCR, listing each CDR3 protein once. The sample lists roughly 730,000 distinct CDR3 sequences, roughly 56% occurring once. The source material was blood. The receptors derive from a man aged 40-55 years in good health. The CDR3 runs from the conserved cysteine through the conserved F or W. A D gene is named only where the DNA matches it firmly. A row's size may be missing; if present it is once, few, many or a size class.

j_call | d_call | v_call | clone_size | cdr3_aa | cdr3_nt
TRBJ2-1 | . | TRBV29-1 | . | CSAEDGNEQFF | TGCAGCGCCGAGGACGGCAATGAGCAGTTCTTC
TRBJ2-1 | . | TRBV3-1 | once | CASTPGDFNEQFF | TGTGCCAGCACTCCGGGCGATTTTAATGAGCAGTTCTTC
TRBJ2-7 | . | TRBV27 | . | CASSITLDSYEQYF | TGTGCCAGCAGTATTACCCTAGACAGCTACGAGCAGTACTTC
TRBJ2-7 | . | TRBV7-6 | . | CASSSQAGTSSYEQYF | TGTGCCAGCAGCTCCCAAGCGGGGACAAGCTCCTACGAGCAGTACTTC
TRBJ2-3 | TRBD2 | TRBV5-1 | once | CASLGGGSGDTQYF | TGCGCCAGCTTGGGAGGCGGGAGCGGTGATACGCAGTATTTT
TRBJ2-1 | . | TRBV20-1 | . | CSATNPNRDPEGNEQFF | TGCAGTGCTACAAATCCTAACCGGGACCCCGAAGGCAATGAGCAGTTCTTC
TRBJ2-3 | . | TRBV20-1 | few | CSAPPGGSLTDTQYF | TGCAGTGCTCCACCTGGGGGTTCCCTCACAGATACGCAGTATTTT
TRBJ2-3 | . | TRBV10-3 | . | CAISEPRSSTDTPYF | TGTGCCATCAGTGAGCCCCGCTCTAGCACAGATACGCCGTATTTT
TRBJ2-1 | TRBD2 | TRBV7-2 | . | CASSLTSGGKGEQFF | TGTGCCAGCAGCCTAACTAGCGGGGGTAAAGGTGAGCAGTTCTTC
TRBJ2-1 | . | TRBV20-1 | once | CSARGPGVVSSEQFF | TGCAGTGCTAGAGGTCCGGGAGTGGTGTCGAGTGAGCAGTTCTTC
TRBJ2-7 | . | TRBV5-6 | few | CASMIPGAASYEQYF | TGTGCCAGCATGATACCAGGGGCTGCCTCCTACGAGCAGTACTTC
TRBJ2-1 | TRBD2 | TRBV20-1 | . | CSARLYFGAGGRAYNEQFF | TGCAGTGCTAGACTGTATTTCGGGGCGGGAGGGCGCGCCTACAATGAGCAGTTCTTC
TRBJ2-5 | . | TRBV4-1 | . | CASSQGRLETQYF | TGCGCCAGCAGCCAAGGCAGGTTGGAGACCCAGTACTTC
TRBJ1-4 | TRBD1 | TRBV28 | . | CASSSPGQGEKLFF | TGTGCCAGCAGTTCGCCGGGACAGGGTGAAAAACTGTTTTTT
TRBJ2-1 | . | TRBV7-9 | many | CASSFNNEQFF | TGTGCCAGCAGCTTTAACAATGAGCAGTTCTTC
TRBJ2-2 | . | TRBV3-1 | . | CASGSTHTGELFF | TGTGCCAGCGGGAGCACCCACACCGGGGAGCTGTTTTTT
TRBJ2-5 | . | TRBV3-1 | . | CASSPTRGPGQETQYF | TGTGCCAGCAGCCCGACACGGGGGCCGGGTCAAGAGACCCAGTACTTC
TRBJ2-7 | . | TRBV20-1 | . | CSVGGPSYEQYF | TGCAGTGTCGGTGGGCCCTCCTACGAGCAGTACTTC
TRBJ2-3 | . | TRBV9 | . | CASSVGPQMSTDTQYF | TGTGCCAGCAGCGTAGGCCCCCAGATGAGCACAGATACGCAGTATTTT
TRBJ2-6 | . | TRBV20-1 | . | CSAYTSSGANVLTF | TGCAGTGCTTATACGTCCTCTGGGGCCAACGTCCTGACTTTC
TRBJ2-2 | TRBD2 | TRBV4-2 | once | CASSQGSASGSLDTGELFF | TGTGCCAGCAGCCAAGGGAGTGCTAGCGGGAGTTTAGACACCGGGGAGCTGTTTTTT
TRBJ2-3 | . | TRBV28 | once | CATMMSTDTQYF | TGTGCTACTATGATGAGCACAGATACGCAGTATTTT
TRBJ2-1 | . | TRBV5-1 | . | CASSFTRNYNEQFF | TGCGCCAGCAGCTTCACTCGAAACTACAATGAGCAGTTCTTC
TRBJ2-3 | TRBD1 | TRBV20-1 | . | CSARDPEQGDTQYF | TGCAGTGCTAGAGATCCTGAACAGGGGGATACGCAGTATTTT
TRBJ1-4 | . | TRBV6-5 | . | CASSQRWGRINEKLFF | TGTGCCAGCAGTCAACGGTGGGGGCGGATAAATGAAAAACTGTTTTTT
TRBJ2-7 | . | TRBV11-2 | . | CASSPGRQNYEQYF | TGTGCCAGCAGCCCAGGCCGGCAGAACTACGAGCAGTACTTC
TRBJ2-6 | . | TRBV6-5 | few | CASSYSGYRLGNSGANVLTF | TGTGCCAGCAGTTACTCTGGATACAGGCTAGGCAACTCTGGGGCCAACGTCCTGACTTTC
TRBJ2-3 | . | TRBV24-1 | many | CATSDFGTDTQYF | TGTGCCACCAGTGATTTTGGAACAGATACGCAGTATTTT
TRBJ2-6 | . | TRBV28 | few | CASSRPGANVLTF | TGTGCCAGCAGCCGGCCAGGGGCCAACGTCCTGACTTTC
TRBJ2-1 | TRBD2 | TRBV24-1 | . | CATSDSTAGGFYNEQFF | TGTGCCACCAGTGATTCCACAGCGGGGGGGTTTTACAATGAGCAGTTCTTC
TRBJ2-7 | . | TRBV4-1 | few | CASSQIQGYSYEQYF | TGCGCCAGCAGCCAAATACAGGGTTACTCCTACGAGCAGTACTTC
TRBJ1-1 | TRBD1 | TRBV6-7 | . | CASSHCPQGAMNTEAFF | TGTGCCAGCAGTCACTGTCCACAGGGGGCGATGAACACTGAAGCTTTCTTT
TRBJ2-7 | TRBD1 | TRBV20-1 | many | CSTPDRGSGEQYF | TGCAGTACCCCCGACAGGGGTTCGGGTGAGCAGTACTTC
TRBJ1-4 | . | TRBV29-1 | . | CSVARDSTNEKLFF | TGCAGCGTTGCCCGGGATTCAACTAATGAAAAACTGTTTTTT
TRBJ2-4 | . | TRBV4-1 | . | CASSQNRVERYF | TGCGCCAGCAGCCAGAACAGGGTGGAGAGGTACTTC
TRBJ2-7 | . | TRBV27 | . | CASSLEGPRWAEQYF | TGTGCCAGCAGTTTGGAAGGTCCTAGGTGGGCCGAGCAGTACTTC
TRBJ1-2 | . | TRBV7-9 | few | CASSLMPGANYGYTF | TGTGCCAGCAGCTTAATGCCGGGGGCTAACTATGGCTACACCTTC
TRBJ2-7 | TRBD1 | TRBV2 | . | CASSDGTGGYVNEQYF | TGTGCCAGCAGTGACGGGACAGGGGGCTACGTCAACGAGCAGTACTTC
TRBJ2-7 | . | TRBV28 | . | CASRESGLHHAWNEQYF | TGTGCCAGCAGGGAATCGGGACTTCACCACGCATGGAACGAGCAGTACTTC
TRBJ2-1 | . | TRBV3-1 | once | CASSQDIGHTNQRQFF | TGTGCCAGCAGCCAAGATATCGGGCACACGAATCAGCGGCAGTTCTTC
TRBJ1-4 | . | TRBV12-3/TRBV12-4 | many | CASSWVAGEKLFF | TGTGCCAGCAGCTGGGTGGCCGGTGAAAAACTGTTTTTT
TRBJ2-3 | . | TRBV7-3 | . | CASSLRGQHTDTQYF | TGTGCCAGCAGCTTAAGAGGACAGCACACAGATACGCAGTATTTT
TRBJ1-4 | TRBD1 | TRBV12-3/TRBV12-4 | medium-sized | CASSSGQGPRKLFF | TGTGCCAGCAGTTCGGGACAGGGACCCAGGAAACTGTTTTTT
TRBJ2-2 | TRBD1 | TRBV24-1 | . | CATSQGQAGELFF | TGTGCCACCAGTCAAGGACAGGCCGGGGAGCTGTTTTTT